One T cell receptor beta chain is described in this entry. Its target is unknown. The data originate from a study of T cells in tuberculosis. The overall study: IGRA-negative adolescents, IGRA-positive adolescents with latent tuberculosis and adults with active tuberculosis formed this South African cohort.

Findings and caveats of the study: Cases with active tuberculosis were adults, while controls were adolescents.

Using immunoSEQ multiplex PCR, the repertoire was profiled, and TCRdb retains in-frame clones only, with some absent. The sample yields 25,000 to 35,000 clones, 80% to 95% seen once. The CDR3 extends over 20 amino acids. V lost 1 base, J lost 2 bases, and 21 bases stayed unmatched. The germline CDR1 and CDR2 sequences are SGHRS and YFSETQ. This clonotype was obtained from a donor aged 5 to 30 with latent tuberculosis or without tuberculosis infection. This sequence joins TRBV5-1 and TRBJ2-7; 7 bases are a match to TRBD2. The specimen was PBMCs. CDR3 region: CASSLHKELIGLAAPYEQYF. The CDR3 DNA sequence: TGCGCCAGCAGCTTGCACAAGGAATTAATAGGGCTAGCGGCCCCCTACGAGCAGTACTTC.